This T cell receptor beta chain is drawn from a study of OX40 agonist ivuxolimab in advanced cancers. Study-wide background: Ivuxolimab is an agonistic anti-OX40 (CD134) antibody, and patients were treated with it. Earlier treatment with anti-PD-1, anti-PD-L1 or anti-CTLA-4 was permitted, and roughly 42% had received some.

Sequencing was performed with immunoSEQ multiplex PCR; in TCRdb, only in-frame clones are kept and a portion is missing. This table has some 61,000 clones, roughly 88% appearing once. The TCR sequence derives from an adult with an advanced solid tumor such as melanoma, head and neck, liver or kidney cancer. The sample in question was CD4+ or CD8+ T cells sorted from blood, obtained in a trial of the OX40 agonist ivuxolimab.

The CDR3 loop reads CASSLDRRRHEETQYF. The CDR3 DNA reads TGTGCCAGCAGCTTAGATCGGCGGCGGCACGAAGAGACCCAGTACTTC. This chain joins TRBV11-3 and TRBJ2-5, with D hard to call. The CDR3 runs to 16 residues. Germline V gene data show CDR1 as SGHNT and CDR2 as YENEEA. V lost 0 bases, J lost 3 bases, and 14 bases lay in between.